What follows are 23 T cell receptor beta chains derived from one specimen sequenced in a study of human T cells and chemical hapten exposure. From the RACE reads, TCRdb called clonotypes with MiXCR, one entry per CDR3 protein. The sample shows about 260,000 distinct CDR3 sequences, about 8.1% of them seen only once. Time point described: pre-sensitization, week 0. Stated treatment: therapeutic diphenylcyclopropenone sensitization with weekly scalp DPC. The material was whole blood, obtained in connection with sensitization to the hapten diphenylcyclopropenone (DPC). These receptors came from a woman aged 35 to 49 with alopecia areata. Some clones in this sample may be carry-over from other donors' samples.

In its sample, this clonotype was seen many times. This sequence joins TRBV28 and TRBJ1-2, with D unresolved. V lost 3 bases, J lost 6 bases, and 14 bases lay in between. In germline, CDR1 is MDHEN, CDR2 SYDVKM. CDR3 length: 14 amino acids. CDR3 nucleotide sequence: TGTGCCAGCAGTTTTCGGGGTGACCGCAATGGCTACACCTTC. Translation gives CASSFRGDRNGYTF.

The rearrangement joins TRBV5-1 to TRBJ2-1, with D tentatively TRBD2 (6 bases). This CDR3 has 17 amino acids. V was cut by 0 bases and J by 0 bases, with 13 bases left in between. Germline loops: CDR1 SGHRS, CDR2 YFSETQ. CDR3 in amino acids: CASSLVLARSSYNEQFF. The CDR3 DNA reads TGCGCCAGCAGCTTGGTTCTAGCGAGAAGCTCCTACAATGAGCAGTTCTTC.

The sample holds many counts of this clonotype. This chain uses TRBV7-3 with TRBJ2-1, with 8 nucleotides matching TRBD2. Germline CDR1 SGHTA, CDR2 FQGTGA. CDR3 length: 15 residues. V gave up 5 bases and J gave up 8 bases; unmatched junction bases: 11. This CDR3 is CASSPSGGRWYEQFF. CDR3 in DNA: TGTGCCAGCAGCCCCAGCGGGGGCAGGTGGTATGAGCAGTTCTTC.

This sequence joins TRBV10-3 and TRBJ2-5; 7 positions match TRBD1. The V and J ends lost 6 bases and 5 bases, in that order; junction bases with no gene match: 6. This CDR3 comprises 13 residues. The germline V gene has CDR1 ENHRY and CDR2 SYGVKD. The CDR3, as DNA: TGTGCCATCAGCGGACAGGCCGAGGAGACCCAGTACTTC. It translates to CAISGQAEETQYF.

The genes are TRBV20-1 and TRBJ2-1; TRBD2 aligns across 13 bases. The V and J ends lost 3 bases and 1 base, in that order; junction bases with no gene match: 15. This CDR3 contains 20 residues. Germline V gene sequence: CDR1 DFQATT, CDR2 SNEGSKA (reference sequence). The CDR3 DNA follows: TGCAGTGCTAGTTTAGCTTCGGGACTAGCGGGGAGGATTTCCTACAATGAGCAGTTCTTC. It yields the protein CSASLASGLAGRISYNEQFF.

This clonotype was counted between two and nine times. The V gene is TRBV19, the J gene TRBJ2-2, with D possibly TRBD1 on 5 matching bases. Germline CDR1 is LNHDA and CDR2 is SQIVND (reference sequence). V lost 1 base to trimming and J lost 0 bases, with 12 bases between them. The CDR3 length is 17 residues. The CDR3 region has the DNA TGTGCCAGTAGTATAGGATGGGGCAGGTCGAACACCGGGGAGCTGTTTTTT. Translating it yields CASSIGWGRSNTGELFF.

Only a few counts were recorded for this clonotype. The chain combines TRBV28 with TRBJ2-7; the D is unclear. This CDR3 comprises 12 residues. Germline V gives CDR1 MDHEN, CDR2 SYDVKM. Trimming removed 10 bases at V and 6 bases at J, with 16 bases between. This CDR3 is CATISVVGEQYF. The DNA of the CDR3 is TGTGCCACCATCTCGGTCGTGGGCGAGCAGTACTTC.

This clonotype was seen more than once but under ten times. The V gene is TRBV12-3 or TRBV12-4, the J gene TRBJ1-5; D is undetermined. Trimming took 1 base from V and 2 from J, leaving 9 bases between them. The CDR3 runs 15 residues. As DNA, the CDR3 is TGTGCCAGCAGTTTAGATGTCCTGGGCAATCAGCCCCAGCATTTT. Its translation: CASSLDVLGNQPQHF.

J is TRBJ1-4 and V is TRBV7-9; TRBD1 might be the D (6 bases). The CDR3 is 18 residues long. V lost 5 bases, J lost 0 bases, and 19 bases lay in between. Germline V CDR1 and CDR2: SEHNR, FQNEAQ (reference sequence). This CDR3 is CASSIGQQSFATNEKLFF. The DNA of the CDR3 is TGTGCCAGCAGCATCGGACAGCAAAGCTTCGCAACTAATGAAAAACTGTTTTTT.

The genes are TRBV28 and TRBJ2-3, with 14 bases that match TRBD2. CDR3 length equals 20 residues. After removal of 6 bases from V and 2 bases from J, the junction contained 16 bases not matched to a gene. Germline CDR1 reads MDHEN; CDR2 reads SYDVKM. In DNA form, the CDR3 reads TGTGCCAGCAGCCGACGACTAGCGGGAGGGACTTTTTCCTACACAGATACGCAGTATTTT. Translating it yields CASSRRLAGGTFSYTDTQYF.

By share of the sample, this clonotype is medium-sized. This rearrangement joins TRBV12-3 or TRBV12-4 to TRBJ1-1; the D is unclear. The CDR3 has 16 amino acids. The ends were cut back, 6 bases at V and 2 bases at J, with 19 bases in the middle. The CDR3 spells CASRSSGHMLNTEAFF. CDR3 bases: TGTGCCAGCAGGAGTTCGGGCCATATGCTTAACACTGAAGCTTTCTTT.

This clonotype was seen repeatedly, ten times or more. The J gene is TRBJ1-5, the V gene TRBV7-9, with D perhaps TRBD1 (6 bases). The CDR3 covers 15 residues. With 8 bases removed from V and 5 bases from J, the gap between germline ends came to 19 bases. Per germline, CDR1 SEHNR and CDR2 FQNEAQ (reference sequence). This CDR3 reads CASSLGWGADQPQHF. The CDR3 bases are TGTGCCAGCTCCCTAGGGTGGGGGGCGGATCAGCCCCAGCATTTT.

This chain links TRBV11-2 with TRBJ2-3; 8 nucleotides agree with TRBD2. Per the germline V gene, CDR1 is SGHAT and CDR2 is FQNNGV. The J segment lost 8 bases and the V segment lost 0 bases, leaving 4 bases of the junction unmatched. The CDR3 has 14 amino acids. CDR3 protein: CASSLEPGGSTQYF. The CDR3, as DNA: TGTGCCAGCAGCTTAGAACCGGGGGGGAGTACGCAGTATTTT.

This clonotype was seen more than once but under ten times. V usage is TRBV28 and J usage is TRBJ1-5, with 7 bases fitting TRBD1. V lost 5 bases and J lost 1; bases outside the gene matches: 5. CDR1 and CDR2 from the germline V gene are MDHEN and SYDVKM. The CDR3 runs 15 residues. This CDR3 reads CASSPTGISNQPQHF. As DNA, the CDR3 is TGTGCCAGCAGTCCGACAGGGATCAGCAATCAGCCCCAGCATTTT.

This clonotype was seen ten or more times. The V gene is TRBV7-9, the J gene TRBJ2-5; D gene uncertain. The ends were cut back, 3 bases at V and 5 bases at J, with 22 bases in the middle. The germline gives CDR1 SEHNR, CDR2 FQNEAQ (reference sequence). The CDR3 spans 17 residues. The CDR3 nucleotides read TGTGCCAGCAGCTTGGAACGTCACTCCTATCATTTGGAGACCCAGTACTTC. It specifies CASSLERHSYHLETQYF.

The V and J genes are TRBV6-2 or TRBV6-3 and TRBJ2-1; no reliable D call. Germline V lookup: CDR1 MNHEY, CDR2 SVGEGT. V shed 2 bases and J shed 12 bases, with 11 bases lying between them. The CDR3 runs to 12 residues. Written as DNA, the CDR3 is TGTGCCAGCAGTTACCCGCCGGACGGGCAGTTCTTC. It is translated as CASSYPPDGQFF.

This chain joins TRBV11-2 and TRBJ1-4; D ambiguous. This CDR3 has 16 amino acids. Germline V gene data show CDR1 as SGHAT and CDR2 as FQNNGV. Between the trimmed V and J ends, which lost 2 bases and 4 bases, there was a span of 14 bases. The CDR3 is CASSLTGTANNEKLFF. The CDR3 DNA reads TGTGCCAGCAGCTTAACTGGTACAGCTAATAATGAAAAACTGTTTTTT.

This clonotype was counted between two and nine times. The CDR3 sequence is CASSSTYVGETQYF. The CDR3 DNA reads TGTGCCAGCAGCTCAACATACGTGGGGGAGACCCAGTACTTC. The rearrangement joins TRBV7-2 to TRBJ2-5; D ambiguous. Trimming shortened V by 4 bases and J by 5 bases, and 14 bases separated the two germline ends. There are 14 residues in the CDR3. Per germline, CDR1 SGHTA and CDR2 FQGNSA.

This rearrangement joins TRBV6-2 or TRBV6-3 to TRBJ2-4; 9 bases line up with TRBD2. Germline values: CDR1 MNHEY, CDR2 SVGEGT. The CDR3 runs to 14 residues. J was trimmed by 5 bases and V by 6 bases; bases with no gene match: 5. The CDR3 sequence: CASRLAGAQNIQYF. CDR3 DNA: TGTGCCAGCAGGTTAGCGGGAGCTCAAAACATTCAGTACTTC.

The chain recombines TRBV12-3 or TRBV12-4 with TRBJ1-5; a weak D match, TRBD1 (6 bases). The CDR3 sequence is 13 residues long. V was clipped by 7 bases and J by 6 bases, with 13 bases between them. This CDR3 is CASKTGSGQPQHF. CDR3 nucleotide sequence: TGTGCCAGCAAAACAGGGTCAGGTCAGCCCCAGCATTTT.

The V and J genes are TRBV7-2 and TRBJ2-1; TRBD2 matches at 9 bases. The germline V gene encodes CDR1 SGHTA and CDR2 FQGNSA. This CDR3 spans 19 amino acids. The V gene end was trimmed by 3 bases and the J gene end by 6 bases; junction bases not matched to a gene: 18. CDR3 region: CASSLLAGAGRVKPNEQFF. The CDR3 DNA follows: TGTGCCAGCAGCTTGTTAGCGGGAGCTGGTCGAGTGAAACCCAATGAGCAGTTCTTC.

The genes are TRBV20-1 and TRBJ2-7; D uncertain. V dropped 5 bases and J dropped 0 bases, with 14 bases sitting between them. This CDR3 spans 14 amino acids. CDR1 is DFQATT, CDR2 SNEGSKA, per germline (reference sequence). CDR3 region: CSAPPRRSSYEQYF. In nucleotides, the CDR3 is TGCAGTGCTCCCCCCCGGCGGTCCTCCTACGAGCAGTACTTC.

This clonotype came up a few times. This chain links TRBV3-1 with TRBJ1-1; D remains ambiguous. Germline V CDR1 and CDR2: LGHDT, YNNKEL (reference sequence). V gave up 2 bases and J gave up 4 bases, with 11 bases separating them. The CDR3 runs to 14 residues. This CDR3 reads CASSQSWGGTEAFF. CDR3 in DNA: TGTGCCAGCAGCCAATCGTGGGGAGGCACTGAAGCTTTCTTT.